This T cell receptor beta chain emerged from a study of blood T cell repertoires in COVID-19. Across the whole study: What the recovered Cohort 3 donors had was two negative PCRs, clearance, or symptom resolution. Sources were T cells, B-cell-depleted T cells, or PBMCs; the material itself was cDNA or gDNA.

Participants spanned ages about 18 to 100 years and resided in 20 to 30 US areas. Cohorts were determined from participant-reported clinical history. Sequenced by immunoSEQ multiplex PCR; TCRdb stores in-frame clones only, minus some. The table shows approximately 210,000 clones, with around 86% occurring only once. The germline V gene has CDR1 SGHVS and CDR2 FQNEAQ. The CDR3 is 12 amino acids. V lost 5 bases, J lost 3 bases, and 7 bases lay in between. This TCR was recovered from a man aged 30 to 39 in a cohort exposed to, infected with or recovered from COVID-19 (not recorded which). Input material: PBMCs or T cells enriched from blood (not recorded which). This sequence joins TRBV7-8 and TRBJ2-5; D ambiguous. In nucleotides, the CDR3 is TGTGCCAGCAGCCCACACGAAGAGACCCAGTACTTC. This encodes CASSPHEETQYF. Together with reference TRBV7-8 and TRBJ2-5, the CDR3 gives the full variable domain: GAGVSQSPRYKVAKRGQDVALRCDPISGHVSLFWYQQALGQGPEFLTYFQNEAQLDKSGLPSDRFFAERPEGSVSTLKIQRTQQEDSAVYLCASSPHEETQYFGPGTRLLVL.